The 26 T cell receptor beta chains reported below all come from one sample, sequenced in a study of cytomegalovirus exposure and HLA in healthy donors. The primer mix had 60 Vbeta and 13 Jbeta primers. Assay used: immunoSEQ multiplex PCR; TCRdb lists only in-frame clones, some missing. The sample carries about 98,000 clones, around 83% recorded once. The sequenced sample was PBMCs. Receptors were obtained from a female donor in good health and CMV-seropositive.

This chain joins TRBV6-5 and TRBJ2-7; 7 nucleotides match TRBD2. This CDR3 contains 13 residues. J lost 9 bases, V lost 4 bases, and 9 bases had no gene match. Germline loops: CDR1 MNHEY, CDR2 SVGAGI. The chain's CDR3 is CASSSVGLVRQYF. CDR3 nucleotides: TGTGCCAGCAGTTCCGTCGGACTAGTACGGCAGTACTTC.

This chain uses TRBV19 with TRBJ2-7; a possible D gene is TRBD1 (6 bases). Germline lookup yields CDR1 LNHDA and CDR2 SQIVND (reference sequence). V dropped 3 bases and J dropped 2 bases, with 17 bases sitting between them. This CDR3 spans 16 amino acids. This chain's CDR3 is CASSIRGTLTTYEQYF. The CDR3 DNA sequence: TGTGCCAGTAGTATTAGGGGGACCCTCACGACCTACGAGCAGTACTTC.

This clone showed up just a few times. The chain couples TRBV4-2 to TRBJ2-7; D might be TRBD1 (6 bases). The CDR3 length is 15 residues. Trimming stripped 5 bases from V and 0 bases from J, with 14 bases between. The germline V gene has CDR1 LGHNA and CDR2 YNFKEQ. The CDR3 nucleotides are TGTGCCAGCAGCAGTGGTAGGACAGCCTCCTACGAGCAGTACTTC. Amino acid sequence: CASSSGRTASYEQYF.

CDR3 bases: TGTGCCAGCAAGACAGGGGGGAGGCTCTATGGCTACACCTTC. Protein product: CASKTGGRLYGYTF. V usage is TRBV6-1 and J usage is TRBJ1-2; 9 bases match TRBD1. The CDR3 extends over 14 amino acids. Germline V gene data show CDR1 as MNHNS and CDR2 as SASEGT. V was clipped by 7 bases and J by 4 bases; unmatched bases: 7.

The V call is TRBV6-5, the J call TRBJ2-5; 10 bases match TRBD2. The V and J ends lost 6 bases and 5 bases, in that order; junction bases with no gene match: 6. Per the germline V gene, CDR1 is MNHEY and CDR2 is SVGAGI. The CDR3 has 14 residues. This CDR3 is CASRVAGGAETQYF. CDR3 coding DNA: TGTGCCAGCAGGGTAGCGGGAGGTGCGGAGACCCAGTACTTC.

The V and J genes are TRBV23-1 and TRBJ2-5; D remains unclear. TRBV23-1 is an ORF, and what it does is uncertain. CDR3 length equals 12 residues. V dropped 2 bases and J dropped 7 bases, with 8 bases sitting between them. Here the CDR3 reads CASSQVRGTQYF. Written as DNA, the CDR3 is TGCGCCAGCAGTCAAGTCCGCGGGACCCAGTACTTC.

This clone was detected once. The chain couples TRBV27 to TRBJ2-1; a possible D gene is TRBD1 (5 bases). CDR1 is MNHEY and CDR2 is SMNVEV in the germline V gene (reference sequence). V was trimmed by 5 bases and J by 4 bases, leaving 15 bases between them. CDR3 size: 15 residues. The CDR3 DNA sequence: TGTGCCAGCAGTCGGACATACAGTATATACAATGAGCAGTTCTTC. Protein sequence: CASSRTYSIYNEQFF.

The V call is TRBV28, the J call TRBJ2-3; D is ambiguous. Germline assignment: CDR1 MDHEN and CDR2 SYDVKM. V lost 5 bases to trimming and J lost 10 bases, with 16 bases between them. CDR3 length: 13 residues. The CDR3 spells CASSQKVPPAQYF. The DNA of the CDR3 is TGTGCCAGCAGTCAGAAAGTCCCGCCCGCGCAGTATTTT.

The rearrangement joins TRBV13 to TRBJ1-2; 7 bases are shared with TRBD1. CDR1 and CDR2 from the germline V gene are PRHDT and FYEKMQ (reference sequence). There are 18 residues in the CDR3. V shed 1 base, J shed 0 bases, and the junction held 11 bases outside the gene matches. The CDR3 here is CASSLEGGARSPNYGYTF. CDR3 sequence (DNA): TGTGCCAGCAGCTTAGAAGGGGGCGCCAGGTCGCCTAACTATGGCTACACCTTC.

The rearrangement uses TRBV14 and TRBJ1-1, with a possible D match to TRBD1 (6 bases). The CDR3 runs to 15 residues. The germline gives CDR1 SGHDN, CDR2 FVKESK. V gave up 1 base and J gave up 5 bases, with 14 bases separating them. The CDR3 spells CASSQVLGGMTEAFF. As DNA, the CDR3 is TGTGCCAGCAGCCAAGTTCTAGGGGGTATGACTGAAGCTTTCTTT.

CDR3 amino acids: CASSSSAGDQETQYF. The CDR3 nucleotides are TGTGCCAGCAGCTCCAGTGCGGGAGACCAAGAGACCCAGTACTTC. The chain joins TRBV9 to TRBJ2-5; 7 bases line up with TRBD2. CDR1 is SGDLS, CDR2 YYNGEE, per germline. V was clipped by 4 bases and J by 0 bases; unmatched bases: 6. The CDR3 runs to 15 residues. The full variable domain, its missing parts supplied by reference TRBV9 and TRBJ2-5, is DSGVTQTPKHLITATGQRVTLRCSPRSGDLSVYWYQQSLDQGLQFLIQYYNGEERAKGNILERFSAQQFPDLHSELNLSSLELGDSALYFCASSSSAGDQETQYFGPGTRLLVL.

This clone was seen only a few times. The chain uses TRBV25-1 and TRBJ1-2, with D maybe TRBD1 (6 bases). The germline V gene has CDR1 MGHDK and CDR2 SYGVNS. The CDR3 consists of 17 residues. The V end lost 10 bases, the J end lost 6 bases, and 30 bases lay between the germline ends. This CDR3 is CATIGEQGFAWVDGYTF. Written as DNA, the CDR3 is TGTGCCACCATAGGGGAACAGGGTTTTGCGTGGGTAGATGGCTACACCTTC.

CDR3 amino acids: CASSFAGGPNNEQFF. In DNA form, the CDR3 reads TGTGCCAGCAGCTTCGCGGGAGGGCCTAACAATGAGCAGTTCTTC. V usage is TRBV7-9 and J usage is TRBJ2-1; 9 positions match TRBD2. V gave up 3 bases and J gave up 5 bases; unmatched junction bases: 5. The CDR3 has 15 residues. The germline CDR1 and CDR2 sequences are SEHNR and FQNEAQ (reference sequence).

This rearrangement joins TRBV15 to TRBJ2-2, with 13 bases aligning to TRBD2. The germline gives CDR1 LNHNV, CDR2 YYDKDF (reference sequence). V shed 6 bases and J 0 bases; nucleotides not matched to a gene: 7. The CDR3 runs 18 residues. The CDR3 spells CATSSRLAGGPNTGELFF. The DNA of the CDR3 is TGTGCCACCAGTTCAAGACTAGCGGGGGGACCGAACACCGGGGAGCTGTTTTTT. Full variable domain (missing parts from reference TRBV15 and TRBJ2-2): DAMVIQNPRYQVTQFGKPVTLSCSQTLNHNVMYWYQQKSSQAPKLLFHYYDKDFNNEADTPDNFQSRRPNTSFCFLDIRSPGLGDTAMYLCATSSRLAGGPNTGELFFGEGSRLTVL.

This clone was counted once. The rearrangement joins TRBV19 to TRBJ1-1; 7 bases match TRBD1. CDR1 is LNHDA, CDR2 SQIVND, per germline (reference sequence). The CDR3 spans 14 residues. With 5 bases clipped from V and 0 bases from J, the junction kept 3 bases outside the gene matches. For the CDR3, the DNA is TGTGCCAGTAGTCTGGGACAGTTGAACACTGAAGCTTTCTTT. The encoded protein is CASSLGQLNTEAFF.

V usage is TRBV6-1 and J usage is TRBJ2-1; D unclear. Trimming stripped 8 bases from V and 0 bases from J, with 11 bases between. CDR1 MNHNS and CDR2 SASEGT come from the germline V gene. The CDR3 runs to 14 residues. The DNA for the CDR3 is TGTGCCAGCGCCGGAGCATTCTCCTACAATGAGCAGTTCTTC. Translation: CASAGAFSYNEQFF.

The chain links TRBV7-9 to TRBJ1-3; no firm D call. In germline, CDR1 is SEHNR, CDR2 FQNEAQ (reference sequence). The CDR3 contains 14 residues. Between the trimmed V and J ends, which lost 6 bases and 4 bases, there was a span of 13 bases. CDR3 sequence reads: CASSRPGAGNTIYF. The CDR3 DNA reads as TGTGCCAGCAGTAGACCGGGTGCGGGAAACACCATATATTTT.

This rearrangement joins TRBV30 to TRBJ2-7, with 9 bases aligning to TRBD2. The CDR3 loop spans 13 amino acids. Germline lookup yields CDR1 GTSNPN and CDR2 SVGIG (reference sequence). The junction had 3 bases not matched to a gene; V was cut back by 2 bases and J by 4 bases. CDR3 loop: CAWSLAGAYEQYF. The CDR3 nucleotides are TGTGCCTGGAGTTTAGCGGGAGCTTACGAGCAGTACTTC.

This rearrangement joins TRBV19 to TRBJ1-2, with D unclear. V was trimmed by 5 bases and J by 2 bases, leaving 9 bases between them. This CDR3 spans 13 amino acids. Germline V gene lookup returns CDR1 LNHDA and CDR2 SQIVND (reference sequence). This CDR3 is CASSVNTNYGYTF. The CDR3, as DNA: TGTGCCAGTAGTGTCAACACCAACTATGGCTACACCTTC.

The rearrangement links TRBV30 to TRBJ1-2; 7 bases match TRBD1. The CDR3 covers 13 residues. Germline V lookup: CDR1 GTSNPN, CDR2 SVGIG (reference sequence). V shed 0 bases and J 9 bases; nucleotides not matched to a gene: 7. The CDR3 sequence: CAWSVQGSASYTF. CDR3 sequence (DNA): TGTGCCTGGAGTGTACAGGGGAGTGCCAGCTACACCTTC. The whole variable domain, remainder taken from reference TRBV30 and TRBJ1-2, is SQTIHQWPATLVQPVGSPLSLECTVEGTSNPNLYWYRQAAGRGLQLLFYSVGIGQISSEVPQNLSASRPQDRQFILSSKKLLLSDSGFYLCAWSVQGSASYTFGSGTRLTVV.

The CDR3 sequence is CASSSHPFRTVMNTEAFF. In DNA, the CDR3 is TGTGCCAGCAGCTCACACCCGTTCCGGACAGTGATGAACACTGAAGCTTTCTTT. The chain joins TRBV7-2 to TRBJ1-1; perhaps TRBD1 as D (6 bases). Germline V lookup: CDR1 SGHTA, CDR2 FQGNSA. V shed 4 bases and J shed 0 bases, with 21 bases lying between them. The CDR3 covers 18 residues.

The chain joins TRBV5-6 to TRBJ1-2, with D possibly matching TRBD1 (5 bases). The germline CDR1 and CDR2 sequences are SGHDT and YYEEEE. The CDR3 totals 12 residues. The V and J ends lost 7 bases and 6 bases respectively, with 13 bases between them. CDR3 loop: CASGTIRDGYTF. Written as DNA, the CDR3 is TGTGCCAGCGGCACCATCAGGGATGGCTACACCTTC. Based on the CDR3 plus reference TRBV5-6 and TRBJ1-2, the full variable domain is DAGVTQSPTHLIKTRGQQVTLRCSPKSGHDTVSWYQQALGQGPQFIFQYYEEEERQRGNFPDRFSGHQFPNYSSELNVNALLLGDSALYLCASGTIRDGYTFGSGTRLTVV.

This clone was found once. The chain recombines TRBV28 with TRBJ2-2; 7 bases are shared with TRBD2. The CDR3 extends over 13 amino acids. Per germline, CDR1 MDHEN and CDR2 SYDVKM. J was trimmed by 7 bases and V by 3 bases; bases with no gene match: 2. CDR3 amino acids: CASSFGGIGELFF. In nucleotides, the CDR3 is TGTGCCAGCAGTTTCGGGGGGATCGGGGAGCTGTTTTTT.

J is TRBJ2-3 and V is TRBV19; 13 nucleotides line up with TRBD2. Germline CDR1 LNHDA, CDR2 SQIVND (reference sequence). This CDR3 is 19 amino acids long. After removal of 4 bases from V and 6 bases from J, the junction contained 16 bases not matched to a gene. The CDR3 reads CASSTQEGTSGRALDTQYF. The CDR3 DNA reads TGTGCCAGTAGTACACAAGAGGGTACTAGCGGGAGGGCCTTGGATACGCAGTATTTT. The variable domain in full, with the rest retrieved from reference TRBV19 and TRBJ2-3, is DGGITQSPKYLFRKEGQNVTLSCEQNLNHDAMYWYRQDPGQGLRLIYYSQIVNDFQKGDIAEGYSVSREKKESFPLTVTSAQKNPTAFYLCASSTQEGTSGRALDTQYFGPGTRLTVL.

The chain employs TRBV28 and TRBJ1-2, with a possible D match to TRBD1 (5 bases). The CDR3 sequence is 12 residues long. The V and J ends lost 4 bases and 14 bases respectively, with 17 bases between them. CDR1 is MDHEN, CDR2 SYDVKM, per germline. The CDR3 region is CASSSGGPGHTF. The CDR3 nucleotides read TGTGCCAGCAGTTCGGGGGGACCCGGACATACCTTC.

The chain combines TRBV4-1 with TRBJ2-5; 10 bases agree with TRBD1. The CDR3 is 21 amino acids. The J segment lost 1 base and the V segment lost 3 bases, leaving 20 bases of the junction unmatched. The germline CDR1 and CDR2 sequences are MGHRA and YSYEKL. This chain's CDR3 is CASSHGPLGQGKKQAQETQYF. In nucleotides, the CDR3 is TGCGCCAGCAGCCACGGACCTTTGGGACAGGGGAAGAAGCAGGCCCAAGAGACCCAGTACTTC.